These T cell receptor beta chains were read from a single sample in a study of T cell responses to AZD1222 COVID-19 vaccine. Clones were read by immunoSEQ multiplex PCR, and TCRdb kept only the in-frame ones, dropping some. The table records some 99,000 clones, 87% of them present only once. The specimen comprised peripheral blood, sampled on day 0 of AZD1222 vaccination. The receptors were gathered from an adult in good health. Each CDR3 is given without its conserved first and last residue.

V gene	J gene	CDR3 protein
TRBV20-1	TRBJ1-2	SASGDSDYGYT
TRBV9	TRBJ2-3	GTRGTGGTDTQY
TRBV4-2	TRBJ2-3	ASSQDTGWGTDTQY
TRBV28	TRBJ1-5	ASSPPREADQPQH
TRBV9	TRBJ2-3	ASSVDGTDTQY
TRBV9	TRBJ2-1	ASSEPGTSALPSYNEQF
TRBV6-5	TRBJ1-1	ASSSRSPPTEAF
TRBV19	TRBJ1-5	ASSNPPRLGSYGHYSNQPQH
TRBV7-2	TRBJ2-5	ASSVDRALQETQY
TRBV14	TRBJ2-2	ASSQVPPSGRALGTGELF
TRBV6-6	TRBJ2-3	ASRNPTGTDTDTQY
TRBV7-9	TRBJ2-2	ASSSQSVTGELF
TRBV3-1/TRBV3-2	TRBJ2-5	ASSYIIGTQGQTDQETQY
TRBV7-2	TRBJ1-5	ASSRSPHQPQH
TRBV28	TRBJ1-2	ASSWDRLSGYT
TRBV29-1	TRBJ1-2	SVRDRSFGYGYT
TRBV19	TRBJ2-2	ASSARGGAGAKAGELF
TRBV19	TRBJ2-7	ASSGGTGWYEQY
TRBV10-3	TRBJ1-1	AISESGGRPPEAF
TRBV7-2	TRBJ2-3	ASSRSLGDTQY
TRBV3-1/TRBV3-2	TRBJ1-1	ASSWTGGMNTEAF
TRBV21-1	TRBJ1-5	ASSMLDRGAYSNQPQH
TRBV2	TRBJ2-7	ASYSQLAEPSYEQY
TRBV6-4	TRBJ2-2	ASSAEGGDTGELF
TRBV6-5	TRBJ2-7	ASSYDRYEQY
TRBV6-5	TRBJ1-2	ASSYTAGHSGYT
TRBV5-1	TRBJ2-2	ASSLGHNGRAAGELF
TRBV27	TRBJ1-5	ASSLLGTPSNQPQH
TRBV5-1	TRBJ2-1	ASSLERFPYNEQF
TRBV28	TRBJ1-2	SVGGVYGYT
TRBV3-1/TRBV3-2	TRBJ2-2	ASSQDDAAPRELF
TRBV16	TRBJ1-1	ASSQRFGGMNTEAF
TRBV24-1	TRBJ2-2	ATRQGGELF
TRBV10-2	TRBJ2-2	ASRAPGLVNTGELF
TRBV6-5	TRBJ1-5	ASSYSLTGNQPQH
TRBV4-3	TRBJ1-2	ASSPEPGESYGYT
TRBV6-5	TRBJ2-2	ASSRQVTGELF
TRBV19	TRBJ2-3	ASNNRAIDTQY
TRBV3-1/TRBV3-2	TRBJ2-2	ASSPLTGGRTGELF
TRBV18	TRBJ1-6	ASSPGLTESGPSPNSPLH
TRBV28	TRBJ2-3	ASSFRTGTSTDTQY
TRBV27	TRBJ2-3	ASSKVSGRRRSDTQY
TRBV4-3	TRBJ1-4	ASSGSTNEKLF
TRBV7-2	TRBJ2-5	ASSLAASGGETQY
TRBV10-2	TRBJ2-1	ASSAAGGRGPNEQF
TRBV6-2/TRBV6-3	TRBJ2-1	ASSSFRRDSLI
TRBV4-2	TRBJ1-6	ASSQVQGQGGSPLH
TRBV7-9	TRBJ1-2	ASSLAPLGGYT
TRBV27	TRBJ2-3	ASSLSPSSTDTQY
TRBV7-9	TRBJ1-4	ASSFPERDNEKLF
TRBV5-6	TRBJ2-1	ASSFGDRAYNEQF
TRBV4-1	TRBJ1-4	ASSQRGGEKNEKLF
TRBV24-1	TRBJ2-5	ATSDSAVHAGFETQY
TRBV7-8	TRBJ1-5	ASALTRDQPQH
TRBV19	TRBJ1-1	ASSIGLRMNTEAF
TRBV6-5	TRBJ1-2	ASTPTGSFGYT
TRBV7-2	TRBJ2-7	ASSMGQGGYEQY
TRBV6-6	TRBJ1-5	ASSNGQGRQPQH
TRBV28	TRBJ2-7	ASKKQGELRWEQY
TRBV7-2	TRBJ2-7	ASSSSGSAYEQY